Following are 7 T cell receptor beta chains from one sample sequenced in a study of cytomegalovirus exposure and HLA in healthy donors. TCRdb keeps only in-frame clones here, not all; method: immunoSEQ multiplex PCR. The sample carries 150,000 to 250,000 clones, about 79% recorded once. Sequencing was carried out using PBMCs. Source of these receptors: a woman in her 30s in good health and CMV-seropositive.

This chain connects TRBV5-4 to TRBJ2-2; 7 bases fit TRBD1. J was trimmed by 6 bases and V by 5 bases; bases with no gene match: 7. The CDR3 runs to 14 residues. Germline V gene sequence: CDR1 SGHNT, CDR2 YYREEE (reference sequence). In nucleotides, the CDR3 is TGTGCCAGCAGGATAAACAGGGGTGCCGGGGAGCTGTTTTTT. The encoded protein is CASRINRGAGELFF. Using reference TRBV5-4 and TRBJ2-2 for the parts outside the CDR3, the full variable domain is ETGVTQSPTHLIKTRGQQVTLRCSSQSGHNTVSWYQQALGQGPQFIFQYYREEENGRGNFPPRFSGLQFPNYSSELNVNALELDDSALYLCASRINRGAGELFFGEGSRLTVL.

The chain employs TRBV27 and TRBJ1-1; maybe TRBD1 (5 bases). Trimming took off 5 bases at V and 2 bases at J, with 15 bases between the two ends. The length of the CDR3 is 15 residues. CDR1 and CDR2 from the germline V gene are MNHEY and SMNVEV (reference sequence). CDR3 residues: CASSTQGRPNTEAFF. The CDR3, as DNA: TGTGCCAGCAGTACCCAGGGCAGGCCCAACACTGAAGCTTTCTTT.

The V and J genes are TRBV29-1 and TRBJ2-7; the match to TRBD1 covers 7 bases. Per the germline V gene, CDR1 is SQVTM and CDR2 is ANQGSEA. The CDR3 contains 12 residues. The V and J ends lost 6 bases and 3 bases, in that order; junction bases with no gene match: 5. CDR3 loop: CSVQQGIYEQYF. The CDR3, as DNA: TGCAGCGTCCAACAGGGGATCTACGAGCAGTACTTC.

CDR3 in DNA: TGCGCCAGCAGCTTGGCACAGGGACTACCGAACACTGAAGCTTTCTTT. It translates to CASSLAQGLPNTEAFF. This sequence joins TRBV5-1 and TRBJ1-1; maybe TRBD1 (6 bases). CDR1 and CDR2 from the germline V gene are SGHRS and YFSETQ. The V end was cut by 0 bases, the J end by 1 base, with 13 bases between. The CDR3 loop spans 16 amino acids.

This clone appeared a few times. CDR3 sequence (DNA): TGTGCCAGCACCGCCGGGACAGGCTTCTATCATGGCTACACCTTC. Protein product: CASTAGTGFYHGYTF. The chain uses TRBV5-4 and TRBJ1-2; 8 positions agree with TRBD1. Trimming removed 6 bases from V and 6 bases from J; junction bases left unmatched: 13. Germline V gene lookup returns CDR1 SGHNT and CDR2 YYREEE (reference sequence). This CDR3 is 15 amino acids long.

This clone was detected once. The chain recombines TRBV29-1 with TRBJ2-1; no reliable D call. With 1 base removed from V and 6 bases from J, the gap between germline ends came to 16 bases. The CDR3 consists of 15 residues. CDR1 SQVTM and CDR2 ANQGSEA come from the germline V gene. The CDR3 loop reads CSVEGGSHSTNEQFF. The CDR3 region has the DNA TGCAGCGTTGAAGGTGGTAGCCATAGTACCAATGAGCAGTTCTTC.

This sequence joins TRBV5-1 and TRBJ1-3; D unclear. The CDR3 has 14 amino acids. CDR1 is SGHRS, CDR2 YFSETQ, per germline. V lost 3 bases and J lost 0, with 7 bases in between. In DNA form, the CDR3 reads TGCGCCAGCAGCTCACAGCTCTCTGGAAACACCATATATTTT. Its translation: CASSSQLSGNTIYF.